The source of this T cell receptor (beta chain) is a study of blood T cell repertoires in COVID-19. Study at large: Samples of COVID-19 (acute and convalescent) were obtained from the United States, Italy and Spain. Sample material is recorded as cDNA or gDNA derived from T cells, B-cell-depleted T cells, or PBMCs.

The germline V gene has CDR1 MNHEY and CDR2 SVGEGT. Trimming cost V 0 bases and J 6 bases; bases outside gene matches: 13. CDR3 length equals 18 residues. Original processing notes: Estimation of nucleated cell counts was performed using reference gene primer amplification. The table came from immunoSEQ multiplex PCR; TCRdb's copy has only in-frame clones and leaves some out. V and J calls and clone size are those listed in that table; D and trimming were worked out from the DNA. The table lists tens of thousands of clones, roughly 84% of them singletons, with 25% in the top ten. Only one count was recorded for this clone.

Material: peripheral blood. The V and J genes are TRBV6-2 or TRBV6-3 and TRBJ1-5; TRBD1 matches 8 bases. This TCR derives from a man between 65 and 85 years old with active COVID-19. The CDR3 DNA is TGTGCCAGCAGTTACTCAAAGTCGGCAGGGGGCTTCGGTCAGCCCCAGCATTTT. Amino acid sequence: CASSYSKSAGGFGQPQHF.